These 22 T cell receptor beta chains originate from one sample sequenced in a study of molecular identifiers for immune sequencing clone quantification. One entry per CDR3 protein, called by TCRdb with MiXCR from the PCR reads. The sample lists around 480,000 distinct CDR3 sequences; about 25% were seen once. The sample comprised naive CD8+ T cells from blood, with Jurkat cell RNA spiked in. Subset noted: FACS-sorted CD8+CD4-CCR7+CD45RA+ naive T cells. These TCRs come from a human donor in good health. Some libraries in this study had Jurkat cell RNA spiked in.

The chain recombines TRBV19 with TRBJ2-7; D might be TRBD2 (6 bases). With 8 bases removed from V and 4 bases from J, the gap between germline ends came to 15 bases. The germline gives CDR1 LNHDA, CDR2 SQIVND (reference sequence). The CDR3 has 13 residues. CDR3 nucleotide sequence: TGTGCCAGTGGCCCCTCTGGAGGGTACGAGCAGTACTTC. It translates to CASGPSGGYEQYF.

The V call is TRBV11-2, the J call TRBJ2-5, with D tentatively TRBD1 or TRBD2 (5 bases each). The CDR3 sequence is 14 residues long. Trimming removed 4 bases at V and 5 bases at J, with 14 bases between. Germline V gene data show CDR1 as SGHAT and CDR2 as FQNNGV. The CDR3 protein is CASSSTPGRETQYF. CDR3 DNA sequence: TGTGCCAGCAGCTCGACGCCGGGACGCGAGACCCAGTACTTC.

This clonotype was seen once. At one boundary the junction diverges from the germline segment, which might be a read error. The CDR3 coding sequence is TGCGCCAGCAGGTTGATCATGAACGCTGAAGCTTTCTTT. Translation gives CASRLIMNAEAFF. This chain joins TRBV5-1 and TRBJ1-1; no reliable D call. Per the germline V gene, CDR1 is SGHRS and CDR2 is YFSETQ. The CDR3 is 13 residues long. The full variable domain, its missing parts supplied by reference TRBV5-1 and TRBJ1-1, is KAGVTQTPRYLIKTRGQQVTLSCSPISGHRSVSWYQQTPGQGLQFLFEYFSETQRNKGNFPGRFSGRQFSNSRSEMNVSTLELGDSALYLCASRLIMNAEAFFGQGTRLTVV.

The V and J genes are TRBV9 and TRBJ2-3; TRBD2 matches 11 bases. This CDR3 comprises 17 residues. V gave up 0 bases and J gave up 6 bases; unmatched junction bases: 9. Looked up from germline, CDR1 is SGDLS and CDR2 is YYNGEE. CDR3 DNA sequence: TGTGCCAGCAGCGTAGAGGGTAGCGGGGGGGCTTGGGATACGCAGTATTTT. Its protein product is CASSVEGSGGAWDTQYF.

This clonotype was detected only a few times. V is TRBV19 and J is TRBJ2-1, with a possible D match to TRBD2 (6 bases). Germline loops: CDR1 LNHDA, CDR2 SQIVND (reference sequence). This CDR3 is 13 amino acids long. The ends were cut back, 4 bases at V and 4 bases at J, with 8 bases in the middle. CDR3: CASSTSAYNEQFF. The DNA of the CDR3 is TGTGCCAGTAGTACTAGCGCATACAATGAGCAGTTCTTC.

The CDR3 sequence: CASSVPPSGANVLTF. The CDR3 DNA reads TGTGCCAGCAGCGTACCCCCCTCTGGGGCCAACGTCCTGACTTTC. This chain links TRBV9 with TRBJ2-6; D gene unclear. CDR1 is SGDLS, CDR2 YYNGEE, per germline. CDR3 length: 15 residues. V was clipped by 1 base and J by 0 bases, with 5 bases between them. Filled out from reference TRBV9 and TRBJ2-6, the complete variable domain reads DSGVTQTPKHLITATGQRVTLRCSPRSGDLSVYWYQQSLDQGLQFLIQYYNGEERAKGNILERFSAQQFPDLHSELNLSSLELGDSALYFCASSVPPSGANVLTFGAGSRLTVL.

This clonotype was found a few times. V gene TRBV30 combines with J gene TRBJ1-5; D is unresolved. The germline V gene encodes CDR1 GTSNPN and CDR2 SVGIG (reference sequence). The ends were cut back, 0 bases at V and 3 bases at J, with 12 bases in the middle. The CDR3 spans 15 residues. For the CDR3, the DNA is TGTGCCTGGAGTGTAACGGGGAGCGCCAATCAGCCCCAGCATTTT. Translated, it gives CAWSVTGSANQPQHF.

V and J are TRBV7-9 and TRBJ2-1; 16 bases are shared with TRBD2. This CDR3 region has 16 residues. Losses at the gene ends were 5 bases for V and 8 bases for J; bases not matched to a gene: 6. Germline CDR1 reads SEHNR; CDR2 reads FQNEAQ (reference sequence). The CDR3 nucleotides are TGTGCCAGCAGCAGCCAGGGACTAGCGGGGGGGCATGAGCAGTTCTTC. Residues: CASSSQGLAGGHEQFF. Full variable domain (remainder filled in from reference TRBV7-9 and TRBJ2-1): DTGVSQNPRHKITKRGQNVTFRCDPISEHNRLYWYRQTLGQGPEFLTYFQNEAQLEKSRLLSDRFSAERPKGSFSTLEIQRTEQGDSAMYLCASSSQGLAGGHEQFFGPGTRLTVL.

This clonotype was detected a few times. This chain links TRBV28 with TRBJ2-3, with D unclear. The V and J ends lost 4 bases and 5 bases respectively, with 16 bases between them. This CDR3 region has 15 residues. Germline V gene sequence: CDR1 MDHEN, CDR2 SYDVKM. CDR3 sequence (DNA): TGTGCCAGCAGTTCAGTTGGCTCTCTCCAAGATACGCAGTATTTT. It encodes CASSSVGSLQDTQYF.

On this clonotype: One end of the junction fails to match germline, which may point to a read error. The V gene is TRBV7-9, the J gene TRBJ2-5, with D possibly TRBD2 on 5 matching bases. Germline V gives CDR1 SEHNR, CDR2 FQNEAQ (reference sequence). The CDR3 is 15 residues long. This CDR3 reads CAGSLAREIGETQYF. The DNA of the CDR3 is TGTGCCGGCAGCTTAGCGAGGGAAATAGGAGAGACCCAGTACTTC. Combining the CDR3 with reference TRBV7-9 and TRBJ2-5 gives the whole variable domain DTGVSQNPRHKITKRGQNVTFRCDPISEHNRLYWYRQTLGQGPEFLTYFQNEAQLEKSRLLSDRFSAERPKGSFSTLEIQRTEQGDSAMYLCAGSLAREIGETQYFGPGTRLLVL.

This clonotype was found a few times. In DNA form, the CDR3 reads TGTGCCAGCAGTTATTTGGCGCTCGAGGATTCACCCCTCCACTTT. It yields the protein CASSYLALEDSPLHF. The V call is TRBV6-6, the J call TRBJ1-6; D uncertain. The germline V gene has CDR1 MNHNY and CDR2 SVGAGI (reference sequence). Trimming shortened V by 3 bases and J by 8 bases, and 14 bases separated the two germline ends. The CDR3 totals 15 residues.

This clonotype has more than one count but fewer than ten. The rearrangement joins TRBV5-5 to TRBJ2-7; possibly TRBD2 for D (6 bases). Germline-derived CDR1 and CDR2 are SGHKS and YYEKEE (reference sequence). This CDR3 region has 14 residues. The V and J ends lost 2 bases and 4 bases respectively, with 13 bases between them. The CDR3 DNA is TGTGCCAGCAGCTTCGGTTCAGGGACTTACGAGCAGTACTTC. Its translation: CASSFGSGTYEQYF.

This clonotype came up many times. V is TRBV12-3 or TRBV12-4 and J is TRBJ1-6; D not resolved. CDR3 length: 14 residues. V was cut by 9 bases and J by 9 bases, with 18 bases left in between. The CDR3 loop reads CASSNLGLASPLHF. The CDR3 DNA sequence: TGTGCCAGTTCGAATCTGGGATTGGCTTCACCCCTCCACTTT.

A word on this clonotype: This clone may be a read error of a much larger clone one base away. This chain uses TRBV2 with TRBJ2-1, with 11 bases fitting TRBD1. There are 15 residues in the CDR3. CDR1 SNHLY and CDR2 FYNNEI come from the germline V gene. The CDR3 DNA follows: TGTGCCAGCAGTGATCTGGGACAGGGGGTCCATGAGCAGATCTTC. Translation: CASSDLGQGVHEQIF.

This clonotype is a singleton in its sample. A much more abundant neighbour one base away suggests this may be a read error. The chain recombines TRBV4-1 with TRBJ1-5; D might be TRBD1 (5 bases). The germline gives CDR1 MGHRA, CDR2 YSYEKL. The CDR3 covers 15 residues. The chain's CDR3 is CARSQVAGSNQPQHF. The CDR3 bases are TGCGCCCGCAGCCAAGTGGCAGGGAGCAATCAGCCCCAGCATTTT.

The J gene is TRBJ1-1, the V gene TRBV18; 11 nucleotides align to TRBD1. Germline CDR1 KGHSH, CDR2 LQKENI. The junction had 7 bases not matched to a gene; V was cut back by 3 bases and J by 7 bases. The CDR3 is 15 amino acids. The CDR3 sequence is CASSPQDRGRIEAFF. CDR3 DNA: TGTGCCAGCTCACCCCAGGACAGGGGGCGAATTGAAGCTTTCTTT. The full variable domain, its missing parts supplied by reference TRBV18 and TRBJ1-1, is NAGVMQNPRHLVRRRGQEARLRCSPMKGHSHVYWYRQLPEEGLKFMVYLQKENIIDESGMPKERFSAEFPKEGPSILRIQQVVRGDSAAYFCASSPQDRGRIEAFFGQGTRLTVV.

J is TRBJ1-1 and V is TRBV7-9; D gene ambiguous. V dropped 5 bases and J dropped 3 bases, with 10 bases sitting between them. Germline V gene data show CDR1 as SEHNR and CDR2 as FQNEAQ (reference sequence). The CDR3 contains 13 residues. The CDR3 region has the DNA TGTGCCAGCAGCGATGGAGAGTACACTGAAGCTTTCTTT. It yields the protein CASSDGEYTEAFF.

Worth noting for this clonotype: This may come from a read error, since a much larger clone is one base off. The chain carries TRBV4-1 and TRBJ1-4; D might be TRBD1 (6 bases). V shed 4 bases and J shed 3 bases, with 9 bases lying between them. Germline lookup yields CDR1 MGHRA and CDR2 YSYEKL. The CDR3 covers 14 residues. The CDR3, as DNA: TGCGCCAGCAGCCCCGGGGGCTCTAATGAAAAACTGTTTTTT. It codes for CASSPGGSNEKLFF.

This clonotype was observed a few times. The gene calls are TRBV4-3 and TRBJ1-1, with TRBD1 identical over 7 bases. CDR3 size: 17 residues. The V gene end was trimmed by 0 bases and the J gene end by 2 bases; junction bases not matched to a gene: 9. Germline V CDR1 and CDR2: LGHNA, YSLEER. The DNA for the CDR3 is TGCGCCAGCAGCCAAGAAGCCCTGCACAGGGGAAACACTGAAGCTTTCTTT. It is translated as CASSQEALHRGNTEAFF.

This sequence joins TRBV12-3 or TRBV12-4 and TRBJ2-4; unclear D gene. The CDR3 is 17 residues long. V shed 3 bases and J shed 0 bases, with 15 bases lying between them. This CDR3 reads CASSFLLTELAKNIQYF. CDR3 sequence (DNA): TGTGCCAGCAGTTTTTTATTGACGGAACTAGCCAAAAACATTCAGTACTTC.

This clonotype was counted between two and nine times. The V call is TRBV7-9, the J call TRBJ2-7, with D unresolved. Trimming pared 5 bases from V and 3 bases from J, leaving 11 bases between. This CDR3 contains 13 residues. CDR1 is SEHNR, CDR2 FQNEAQ, per germline (reference sequence). CDR3 loop: CASSTGANYEQYF. The CDR3 nucleotides are TGTGCCAGCAGCACCGGAGCAAACTACGAGCAGTACTTC. Based on the CDR3 plus reference TRBV7-9 and TRBJ2-7, the full variable domain is DTGVSQNPRHKITKRGQNVTFRCDPISEHNRLYWYRQTLGQGPEFLTYFQNEAQLEKSRLLSDRFSAERPKGSFSTLEIQRTEQGDSAMYLCASSTGANYEQYFGPGTRLTVT.

This clonotype occurred many times. This chain connects TRBV5-1 to TRBJ2-7, with a possible D match to TRBD1 (7 bases). Trimming left V 4 bases short and J 0 bases short, with 20 bases between. CDR3 length: 17 amino acids. Per germline, CDR1 SGHRS and CDR2 YFSETQ. CDR3 coding DNA: TGCGCCAGCAGCCCGATTGGAGGGGGCCCGAGCTCCTACGAGCAGTACTTC. This gives the protein CASSPIGGGPSSYEQYF.